Below are 30 T cell receptor beta chains sequenced from a single sample in a study of patients and donors after allogeneic stem cell transplantation. Using its own MiXCR run on the RT-PCR reads, TCRdb lists one record per CDR3 protein. The sample carries approximately 160,000 distinct CDR3 sequences, 30% recorded once. Sequenced sample: blood, either unsorted or a sorted T cell fraction (not recorded which). The receptors come from a human donor who was either an allogeneic HSCT recipient or a stem cell or donor lymphocyte infusion donor (not recorded which). It is not recorded whose cells these are; they may come from a transplant donor.

This chain connects TRBV10-3 to TRBJ2-7, with D perhaps matching TRBD2 (5 bases). V was shortened by 8 bases and J by 7 bases, with 12 bases between the two germline ends. This CDR3 has 11 amino acids. Germline V gene sequence: CDR1 ENHRY, CDR2 SYGVKD. This CDR3 is CAISTRGEQYF. CDR3 DNA: TGTGCCATCTCGACCCGAGGGGAGCAGTACTTC.

The V and J genes are TRBV2 and TRBJ1-5; D uncertain. Germline V gives CDR1 SNHLY, CDR2 FYNNEI. This CDR3 comprises 12 residues. With 5 bases removed from V and 5 bases from J, the gap between germline ends came to 7 bases. The CDR3 region has the DNA TGTGCCAGCAGTCCGGACTATCAGCCCCAGCATTTT. This encodes CASSPDYQPQHF.

CDR3 in amino acids: CASSPWTSGSSYNEQFF. CDR3 nucleotide sequence: TGCGCCAGCAGCCCCTGGACTAGCGGTAGCTCCTACAATGAGCAGTTCTTC. This chain uses TRBV5-1 with TRBJ2-1; 10 bases fit TRBD2. This CDR3 contains 17 residues. Germline V gene lookup returns CDR1 SGHRS and CDR2 YFSETQ. Unmatched junction bases numbered 7, after V lost 4 bases and J lost 0 bases.

The chain recombines TRBV5-1 with TRBJ1-2, with 7 bases fitting TRBD1. Germline V gives CDR1 SGHRS, CDR2 YFSETQ. V lost 0 bases to trimming and J lost 1 base; unmatched junction nucleotides: 3. The CDR3 is 15 residues long. The CDR3 DNA follows: TGCGCCAGCAGCTTGGAGGGGGCAGTTAACTATGGCTACACCTTC. This encodes CASSLEGAVNYGYTF.

This rearrangement joins TRBV20-1 to TRBJ1-6; TRBD1 agrees at 8 bases. There are 16 residues in the CDR3. V was pared by 2 bases and J by 5 bases, with 8 bases of the junction left unmatched. Germline V lookup: CDR1 DFQATT, CDR2 SNEGSKA (reference sequence). The CDR3 region has the DNA TGCAGTGCTAGACCTATCGACAGGGGAGATAATTCACCCCTCCACTTT. Protein: CSARPIDRGDNSPLHF.

V gene TRBV28 combines with J gene TRBJ2-4; D gene unclear. The germline V gene encodes CDR1 MDHEN and CDR2 SYDVKM. The germline V and J ends were trimmed by 6 bases and 5 bases, with 17 bases remaining between them. The CDR3 consists of 15 residues. The CDR3 here is CASSPPGQTQNIQYF. CDR3 DNA sequence: TGTGCCAGCAGCCCACCCGGGCAGACCCAAAACATTCAGTACTTC. Full variable domain (remainder filled in from reference TRBV28 and TRBJ2-4): DVKVTQSSRYLVKRTGEKVFLECVQDMDHENMFWYRQDPGLGLRLIYFSYDVKMKEKGDIPEGYSVSREKKERFSLILESASTNQTSMYLCASSPPGQTQNIQYFGAGTRLSVL.

This clonotype was seen only a few times. The CDR3 sequence: CSVELRDRGYGYTF. The DNA for the CDR3 is TGCAGCGTTGAACTCCGGGACAGGGGCTATGGCTACACCTTC. This rearrangement joins TRBV29-1 to TRBJ1-2; 10 nucleotides line up with TRBD1. The CDR3 covers 14 residues. Trimming at V came to 2 bases and at J to 4 bases, leaving 4 bases not matched to a gene. Per the germline V gene, CDR1 is SQVTM and CDR2 is ANQGSEA.

The chain carries TRBV20-1 and TRBJ2-7; TRBD1 matches 9 bases. Trimming took 1 base from V and 3 from J; bases not matched to a gene: 4. Germline CDR1 reads DFQATT; CDR2 reads SNEGSKA (reference sequence). The CDR3 loop spans 14 amino acids. The CDR3 DNA reads as TGCAGTGCTAGAGCTACGACAGGGGGCTACGAGCAGTACTTC. Residues: CSARATTGGYEQYF.

This clonotype was found once. CDR3 DNA sequence: TGTGCCATCGGGACTAGCGGGAGAGCAATTGCGAACACCGGGGAGCTGTTTTTT. It specifies CAIGTSGRAIANTGELFF. This chain links TRBV10-3 with TRBJ2-2, with 14 bases fitting TRBD2. J gave up 0 bases and V 8 bases, and 8 bases lay outside the gene matches. The CDR3 runs 18 residues. Germline V gives CDR1 ENHRY, CDR2 SYGVKD.

This clonotype turned up a few times. The chain employs TRBV6-2 or TRBV6-3 and TRBJ2-5; the match to TRBD1 covers 7 bases. Germline V gene sequence: CDR1 MNHEY, CDR2 SVGEGT. The CDR3 sequence is 14 residues long. V gave up 5 bases and J gave up 4 bases; unmatched junction bases: 7. The CDR3 DNA follows: TGTGCCAGCAGTCGTTTACGACAGGGAGAGACCCAGTACTTC. Protein product: CASSRLRQGETQYF.

DNA of the CDR3: TGCAGTGCTTCTGGGGGAGCTAGGGGCTATGGCTACACCTTC. This codes for CSASGGARGYGYTF. The chain joins TRBV20-1 to TRBJ1-2; possible D gene TRBD1, 5 bases. CDR1 and CDR2 from the germline V gene are DFQATT and SNEGSKA (reference sequence). The CDR3 is made up of 14 amino acids. The germline V and J ends were trimmed by 5 bases and 4 bases, with 17 bases remaining between them.

This clonotype was observed a handful of times. V is TRBV24-1 and J is TRBJ1-2; TRBD1 matches 7 bases. The ends lost 4 bases at V and 4 bases at J; junction bases unmatched: 5. This CDR3 region has 14 residues. Germline lookup yields CDR1 KGHDR and CDR2 SFDVKD. The CDR3: CATSDSRDSYGYTF. The CDR3 DNA sequence: TGTGCCACCAGTGACAGTCGGGACAGCTATGGCTACACCTTC.

This chain links TRBV9 with TRBJ1-1; TRBD1 agrees at 10 bases. The J segment lost 6 bases and the V segment lost 0 bases, leaving 11 bases of the junction unmatched. This CDR3 region has 17 residues. Looked up from germline, CDR1 is SGDLS and CDR2 is YYNGEE. CDR3 region: CASSVGLIRDRGSEAFF. The CDR3 coding sequence is TGTGCCAGCAGCGTAGGACTAATCCGGGACAGGGGATCTGAAGCTTTCTTT.

Regarding this clonotype: This clone may be a read error of a much larger clone one base away. In this CDR3 the conserved last residue, phenylalanine or tryptophan, is missing, so a read error is likely. Because the CDR3's place on the DNA is in doubt, the DNA is left out and the CDR3 is given as listed by TCRdb. The gene calls are TRBV7-9 and TRBJ1-6; no check of the table's D call, TRBD1, against the DNA was made. Germline V gene sequence: CDR1 SEHNR, CDR2 FQNEAQ (reference sequence). The CDR3 comprises 12 residues, both ends counted. The CDR3 loop is CASSLGDTAPDS.

V usage is TRBV5-1 and J usage is TRBJ2-3; D ambiguous. Deletions cut 2 bases from V and 2 bases from J, with 12 bases between. The CDR3 totals 15 residues. CDR1 SGHRS and CDR2 YFSETQ come from the germline V gene. The CDR3 DNA follows: TGCGCCAGCAGCTTTACCGGGCCTTACACAGATACGCAGTATTTT. This gives the protein CASSFTGPYTDTQYF.

The chain uses TRBV15 and TRBJ2-7, with D tentatively TRBD2 (5 bases). Trimming stripped 4 bases from V and 2 bases from J, with 12 bases between. Germline CDR1 is LNHNV and CDR2 is YYDKDF (reference sequence). This CDR3 is built from 14 residues. The CDR3: CATSMRDPTYEQYF. CDR3 nucleotide sequence: TGTGCCACCAGCATGAGGGATCCAACCTACGAGCAGTACTTC.

The V call is TRBV9, the J call TRBJ1-5, with D uncertain. CDR1 is SGDLS and CDR2 is YYNGEE in the germline V gene. This CDR3 comprises 14 residues. V was pared by 1 base and J by 2 bases, with 7 bases between. This CDR3 is CASSVYDGNQPQHF. The CDR3 region has the DNA TGTGCCAGCAGCGTATACGACGGCAATCAGCCCCAGCATTTT.

This clonotype came up many times. The V and J genes are TRBV29-1 and TRBJ1-1, with D possibly matching TRBD1 (6 bases). The germline V gene encodes CDR1 SQVTM and CDR2 ANQGSEA. Trimming shortened V by 4 bases and J by 0 bases, and 9 bases separated the two germline ends. The CDR3 runs to 13 residues. This CDR3 reads CSVGGGMNTEAFF. Written as DNA, the CDR3 is TGCAGCGTTGGAGGGGGAATGAACACTGAAGCTTTCTTT.

The chain recombines TRBV7-9 with TRBJ2-1, with TRBD2 identical over 14 bases. Germline V gene sequence: CDR1 SEHNR, CDR2 FQNEAQ (reference sequence). This CDR3 contains 14 residues. The V segment lost 5 bases and the J segment 12 bases; nucleotides outside the gene matches: 6. The CDR3 here is CASSKGLAGVAQFF. CDR3 bases: TGTGCCAGCAGCAAGGGACTAGCGGGAGTCGCGCAGTTCTTC.

This clonotype showed up just a few times. V and J are TRBV12-3 or TRBV12-4 and TRBJ2-6; D gene uncertain. This CDR3 is 14 amino acids long. V lost 5 bases and J 0 bases, leaving 5 bases between the germline ends. CDR3 sequence: CASSEYSGANVLTF. The CDR3 DNA is TGTGCCAGCAGTGAGTACTCTGGGGCCAACGTCCTGACTTTC.

This clonotype was counted between two and nine times. This sequence joins TRBV5-1 and TRBJ2-5; the D is unclear. V was shortened by 3 bases and J by 0 bases, with 12 bases between the two germline ends. This CDR3 is 15 amino acids long. The germline CDR1 and CDR2 sequences are SGHRS and YFSETQ. As DNA, the CDR3 is TGCGCCAGCAGCTCTTCGGCCGTATACCAAGAGACCCAGTACTTC. Residues: CASSSSAVYQETQYF.

There are a few counts of this clonotype. This chain links TRBV5-1 with TRBJ2-4; D not resolved. This CDR3 region has 13 residues. Trimming took 0 bases from V and 5 from J, leaving 6 bases between them. In germline, CDR1 is SGHRS, CDR2 YFSETQ. In nucleotides, the CDR3 is TGCGCCAGCAGCTTGGGGTCCGAAAACATTCAGTACTTC. Protein: CASSLGSENIQYF.

This chain joins TRBV6-2 or TRBV6-3 and TRBJ1-1; D may be TRBD1 (5 bases). V shed 2 bases and J shed 1 base, with 11 bases lying between them. CDR1 MNHEY and CDR2 SVGEGT come from the germline V gene. This CDR3 spans 15 amino acids. The CDR3 here is CASSYPGRTNTEAFF. CDR3 DNA: TGTGCCAGCAGTTACCCGGGACGGACGAACACTGAAGCTTTCTTT.

The chain links TRBV9 to TRBJ2-5; TRBD2 is a possible D gene (5 bases). V shed 5 bases and J shed 0 bases, with 14 bases lying between them. This CDR3 is built from 15 residues. From germline, CDR1 is SGDLS and CDR2 YYNGEE. DNA of the CDR3: TGTGCCAGCAGTCGAGGCGGGTATGACCAAGAGACCCAGTACTTC. Translated, it gives CASSRGGYDQETQYF.

The gene calls are TRBV7-9 and TRBJ2-2; possibly TRBD2 for D (6 bases). V shed 10 bases and J shed 6 bases, with 18 bases lying between them. This CDR3 has 14 amino acids. CDR1 SEHNR and CDR2 FQNEAQ come from the germline V gene (reference sequence). CDR3 sequence reads: CAIPALAYPGELFF. The CDR3 region has the DNA TGTGCCATCCCGGCACTAGCATATCCCGGGGAGCTGTTTTTT. Full variable domain (remainder filled in from reference TRBV7-9 and TRBJ2-2): DTGVSQNPRHKITKRGQNVTFRCDPISEHNRLYWYRQTLGQGPEFLTYFQNEAQLEKSRLLSDRFSAERPKGSFSTLEIQRTEQGDSAMYLCAIPALAYPGELFFGEGSRLTVL.

The V call is TRBV12-3 or TRBV12-4, the J call TRBJ1-2; TRBD1 matches at 7 bases. This CDR3 is 13 amino acids long. With 7 bases clipped from V and 6 bases from J, the junction kept 8 bases outside the gene matches. In DNA, the CDR3 is TGTGCCAGCACCTTATACACAGGGGATGGCTACACCTTC. It translates to CASTLYTGDGYTF.

The genes are TRBV2 and TRBJ2-1; D uncertain. Looked up from germline, CDR1 is SNHLY and CDR2 is FYNNEI. V shed 4 bases and J shed 2 bases, with 15 bases lying between them. This CDR3 region has 16 residues. CDR3 DNA sequence: TGTGCCAGCAGTGTAAAAGACCCTCTTGCCTACAATGAGCAGTTCTTC. Its protein is CASSVKDPLAYNEQFF.

A few counts support this clonotype. The chain carries TRBV7-9 and TRBJ2-1, with D maybe TRBD2 (6 bases). CDR1 SEHNR and CDR2 FQNEAQ come from the germline V gene (reference sequence). The CDR3 consists of 15 residues. Trimming took off 3 bases at V and 9 bases at J, with 18 bases between the two ends. CDR3 nucleotides: TGTGCCAGCAGCTTCTTGGCTAGCGCCTTTCGTGAGCAGTTCTTC. This gives the protein CASSFLASAFREQFF.

This clonotype was counted many times. The chain joins TRBV12-3 or TRBV12-4 to TRBJ1-5, with D possibly matching TRBD1 (5 bases). Trimming took off 7 bases at V and 1 base at J, with 14 bases between the two ends. CDR3 length equals 15 residues. CDR3 region: CASNWGGTSNQPQHF. DNA for the CDR3: TGTGCCAGCAATTGGGGGGGGACGAGCAATCAGCCCCAGCATTTT.

The chain recombines TRBV10-3 with TRBJ2-7; 12 positions agree with TRBD2. Germline-derived CDR1 and CDR2 are ENHRY and SYGVKD. The CDR3 extends over 16 amino acids. The ends lost 3 bases at V and 2 bases at J; junction bases unmatched: 5. The CDR3 loop is CAISDHLAGGPYEQYF. The CDR3 DNA follows: TGTGCCATCAGTGATCACCTAGCGGGAGGGCCCTACGAGCAGTACTTC.